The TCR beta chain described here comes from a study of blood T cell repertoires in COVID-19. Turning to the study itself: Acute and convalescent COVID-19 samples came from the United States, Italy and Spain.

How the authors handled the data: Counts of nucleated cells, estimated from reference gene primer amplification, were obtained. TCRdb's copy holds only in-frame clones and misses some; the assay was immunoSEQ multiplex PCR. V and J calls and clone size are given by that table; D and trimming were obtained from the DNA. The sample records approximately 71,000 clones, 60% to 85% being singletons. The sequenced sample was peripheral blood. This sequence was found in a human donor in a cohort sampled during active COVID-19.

The CDR3 DNA sequence: TGTGCCAGCAGCTCCCGGGGAAACAGGGACGGGTTTCCGCAAGAGACCCAGTACTTC. Translation: CASSSRGNRDGFPQETQYF. The chain couples TRBV21-1 to TRBJ2-5; the table's D call, TRBD1, has no DNA check behind it. TRBV21-1 is a listed pseudogene. CDR3 length: 19 residues.